This T cell receptor beta chain was sequenced in a study of blood T cell repertoires in COVID-19 (dated by TCRdb to the early 2020s). In terms of the full investigation: The collaborator samples originated in the United States, Italy and Spain and spanned the acute and convalescent phases of COVID-19. A freely available public database, intended as a resource for researchers studying the immune response to SARS-CoV-2, is where the repertoires were released. A de-identified subject ID, COVID-19 status, age in years and sex were almost always included in the sample metadata. The dataset comprised deeply sampled blood TCRbeta repertoires from subjects exposed to, actively infected with, or recovered from COVID-19. Where available, HLA class I and class II types were obtained from metadata supplied by the sample provider rather than from assay-based typing. The samples were drawn from the first 160 participants of the ongoing ImmuneRACE study and from 1,254 subjects provided by 6 global collaborators. The material from the prospective study consisted of cDNA or gDNA derived from T cells, B-cell-depleted T cells, or PBMCs.

With respect to this clone: This receptor's antigen is unknown. No base quality values were provided; no much bigger clone lies one nucleotide off.

Reading the germline V gene (reference sequence) gives CDR1 SEHNR and CDR2 FQNEAQ. V is trimmed back by 7 bases and J by 4 bases, and the junction contains 4 bases that no gene match accounts for. There are 14 amino acids in the CDR3, from cysteine to phenylalanine inclusive. Only the CDR3 region is kept as DNA, spanning 42 bases read in frame from base 1. The collaborating institutions used their own protocols to collect whole blood in K2EDTA tubes. Collaborator samples were shipped for TCRbeta analysis as frozen whole blood, isolated PBMCs, or DNA extracted from either sample type. TCRbeta CDR3 regions were amplified from genomic DNA by means of the immunoSEQ Assay, a bias-controlled multiplex PCR. On the authors' methods: The number of nucleated cells in each sample was estimated by amplification of reference gene primers within the assay. Sequence reads were collapsed and filtered to measure the absolute abundance of every unique TCRbeta CDR3 rearrangement. For each sample, productive Simpson clonality was calculated as the square root of Simpson's diversity index over productive rearrangements. In TCRdb, the immuneACCESS table is reduced to in-frame sequences with V and J assigned. These tables do not hold every clone; where another copy was compared, an unresolved V gene accounts for under half, and the others remain unexplained. Clonal size and the V and J genes are those of that table, whereas D and trimming came from the DNA. The sample has about 310,000 clones on record, around nine tenths of them singletons. The ten largest make up 1% of the sample.

The research as a whole found: The quantity of clinical and demographic metadata differed by source and by participant and was supplied without curation.

The specimen was peripheral blood. This sequence uses TRBV7-9 and TRBJ1-6; the junction holds 7 bases that match TRBD1. This clonotype was obtained from a man aged 50 to 60 with active or convalescent COVID-19. The DNA reads as follows: TGTGCCAGCACCGACAGGGTTTATAATTCACCCCTCCACTTT. This encodes CASTDRVYNSPLHF.